The 18 T cell receptor beta chains in this list originate from one sample, sequenced in a study of blood T cell repertoires in COVID-19. Assay: immunoSEQ multiplex PCR; the TCRdb copy retains only in-frame clones and omits some. The sample includes some 170,000 clones, around 90% of them seen just once. The sample taken for sequencing was peripheral blood. The receptors here all came from a man between 60 and 75 years old with active or convalescent COVID-19.

This sequence joins TRBV27 and TRBJ2-2; possibly TRBD2 for D (6 bases). The CDR3 is 14 residues long. In germline, CDR1 is MNHEY, CDR2 SMNVEV (reference sequence). The germline V and J ends were trimmed by 3 bases and 7 bases, with 12 bases remaining between them. The CDR3 here is CASSFRGGDGELFF. DNA of the CDR3: TGTGCCAGCAGTTTTCGGGGCGGGGACGGGGAGCTGTTTTTT.

The CDR3 here is CATSEPRLAGDEQFF. The CDR3 nucleotides are TGTGCCACCAGTGAGCCTAGACTAGCGGGAGATGAGCAGTTCTTC. The rearrangement joins TRBV24-1 to TRBJ2-1; the match to TRBD2 covers 12 bases. The V and J ends lost 4 bases and 8 bases, in that order; junction bases with no gene match: 5. The CDR3 consists of 15 residues. In germline, CDR1 is KGHDR, CDR2 SFDVKD.

The chain uses TRBV7-9 and TRBJ2-7; possible D gene TRBD2, 6 bases. The CDR3 has 16 residues. CDR1 and CDR2 from the germline V gene are SEHNR and FQNEAQ (reference sequence). The V and J ends lost 4 bases and 6 bases respectively, with 22 bases between them. The CDR3 DNA follows: TGTGCCAGCAGCTCGTTACCTGGGACTCGAAAAGGCGAGCAGTACTTC. Protein product: CASSSLPGTRKGEQYF.

This clone was observed once. The chain combines TRBV10-3 with TRBJ2-3; weak D call: TRBD2 (6 bases). The V gene lost 6 bases and the J gene lost 2 bases, with 18 bases spanning the gap. Per the germline V gene, CDR1 is ENHRY and CDR2 is SYGVKD. The CDR3 covers 16 residues. The CDR3, as DNA: TGTGCCATCAGGCGACAGTTTAGCGGCACCACAGATACGCAGTATTTT. Protein product: CAIRRQFSGTTDTQYF.

This clone was counted a single time. The CDR3 reads CATGSLGAGTEAFF. The CDR3 bases are TGTGCCACCGGAAGCCTCGGGGCGGGAACTGAAGCTTTCTTT. The rearrangement links TRBV27 to TRBJ1-1, with D possibly TRBD1 on 5 matching bases. The CDR3 spans 14 residues. The ends were cut back, 10 bases at V and 5 bases at J, with 20 bases in the middle. Germline CDR1 reads MNHEY; CDR2 reads SMNVEV (reference sequence).

This clone showed up just once. This chain joins TRBV11-1 and TRBJ1-4; D is unclear. CDR1 and CDR2 from the germline V gene are SGHAT and FQDESV (reference sequence). V was shortened by 1 base and J by 0 bases, with 6 bases between the two germline ends. The CDR3 loop spans 15 amino acids. Here the CDR3 DNA reads TGTGCCAGCAGCTTAGGAACAGCAACTAATGAAAAACTGTTTTTT. The encoded protein is CASSLGTATNEKLFF.

The chain joins TRBV3-1 (or the pseudogene TRBV3-2) to TRBJ2-3, with TRBD1 matching over 12 bases. The V and J ends lost 3 bases and 4 bases, in that order; junction bases with no gene match: 11. The CDR3 is 18 amino acids. The germline CDR1 and CDR2 sequences are LGHDT and YNNKEL (reference sequence). The DNA for the CDR3 is TGTGCCAGCAGCCACCTCTCCCTCGGGACAGGGGGCGCAGATACGCAGTATTTT. This encodes CASSHLSLGTGGADTQYF.

The J gene is TRBJ2-1, the V gene TRBV12-5, with a tentative D call TRBD1 (6 bases). The V gene lost 1 base and the J gene lost 9 bases, with 13 bases spanning the gap. Per germline, CDR1 LGHNT and CDR2 FRNRAP. The CDR3 spans 14 residues. The CDR3: CASGLDFQGTEQFF. In DNA, the CDR3 is TGTGCTAGTGGTTTGGATTTTCAGGGGACTGAGCAGTTCTTC.

DNA of the CDR3: TGTGCCAGCAGCTTAGGGGGAGGCAATCAGCCCCAGCATTTT. It codes for CASSLGGGNQPQHF. The rearrangement joins TRBV11-2 to TRBJ1-5; no firm D call. The CDR3 consists of 14 residues. Germline V CDR1 and CDR2: SGHAT, FQNNGV. V gave up 1 base and J gave up 2 bases, with 6 bases separating them.

The rearrangement uses TRBV2 and TRBJ1-5; D may be TRBD1 (5 bases). This CDR3 is built from 13 residues. V was pared by 7 bases and J by 0 bases, with 7 bases between. Germline-derived CDR1 and CDR2 are SNHLY and FYNNEI. The DNA of the CDR3 is TGTGCCAGCAAAGGGGATAGCAATCAGCCCCAGCATTTT. Amino acids: CASKGDSNQPQHF.

This clone was counted a single time. The rearrangement links TRBV6-5 to TRBJ1-2; 7 bases are a match to TRBD1. The V gene's germline CDR1 is MNHEY and CDR2 SVGAGI. CDR3 length: 14 amino acids. The V gene end was trimmed by 7 bases and the J gene end by 4 bases; junction bases not matched to a gene: 9. The CDR3: CASKLGQMSYGYTF. In nucleotides, the CDR3 is TGTGCCAGCAAACTGGGACAGATGTCCTATGGCTACACCTTC.

The V and J genes are TRBV11-3 and TRBJ2-1, with 9 positions matching TRBD1. This CDR3 has 12 amino acids. V was pared by 6 bases and J by 8 bases, with 2 bases of the junction left unmatched. Germline V gene data show CDR1 as SGHNT and CDR2 as YENEEA. The CDR3 coding sequence is TGTGCCAGCAGGGGACAGGGCGATGAGCAGTTCTTC. Residues: CASRGQGDEQFF. The full variable domain, with the rest looked up from reference TRBV11-3 and TRBJ2-1, is EAGVVQSPRYKIIEKKQPVAFWCNPISGHNTLYWYLQNLGQGPELLIRYENEEAVDDSQLPKDRFSAERLKGVDSTLKIQPAELGDSAVYLCASRGQGDEQFFGPGTRLTVL.

This clone was detected only once. This rearrangement joins TRBV11-2 to TRBJ1-2; no clear D. Between the trimmed V and J ends, which lost 1 base and 7 bases, there was a span of 10 bases. The CDR3 has 13 amino acids. From germline, CDR1 is SGHAT and CDR2 FQNNGV. CDR3 loop: CASSLGRVAGYTF. The CDR3 DNA reads TGTGCCAGCAGCTTAGGGCGGGTGGCTGGCTACACCTTC.

V gene TRBV3-1 (or the pseudogene TRBV3-2) combines with J gene TRBJ1-5; tentatively, D is TRBD1 (5 bases). The CDR3 is made up of 15 amino acids. V was cut by 1 base and J by 2 bases, with 9 bases left in between. Germline V gene data show CDR1 as LGHDT and CDR2 as YNNKEL (reference sequence). The CDR3 loop reads CASSQGWGGNQPQHF. CDR3 coding DNA: TGTGCCAGCAGCCAAGGTTGGGGGGGCAATCAGCCCCAGCATTTT.

The rearrangement links TRBV27 to TRBJ1-4; 9 bases map to TRBD1. Germline CDR1 MNHEY, CDR2 SMNVEV (reference sequence). V trimming: 5 bases; J trimming: 7 bases; junction bases outside the gene matches: 8. The CDR3 runs to 15 residues. The CDR3, as DNA: TGTGCCAGCAGTAATACAGGGGGCGCGGTTGAAAAACTGTTTTTT. It translates to CASSNTGGAVEKLFF.

This chain uses TRBV4-2 with TRBJ2-1, with 9 positions matching TRBD2. V gave up 4 bases and J gave up 1 base; unmatched junction bases: 2. This CDR3 comprises 15 residues. Germline loops: CDR1 LGHNA, CDR2 YNFKEQ. The CDR3 bases are TGTGCCAGCAGCCCAAGCGGGAGGTCCTACAATGAGCAGTTCTTC. Translating gives CASSPSGRSYNEQFF.

The CDR3 DNA sequence: TGTGCCAGCAGTCCTTGGGGCAGGCCGACAGATACGCAGTATTTT. This encodes CASSPWGRPTDTQYF. This rearrangement joins TRBV27 to TRBJ2-3, with D possibly TRBD1 on 5 matching bases. This CDR3 spans 15 amino acids. V lost 5 bases, J lost 3 bases, and 15 bases lay in between. The V gene's germline CDR1 is MNHEY and CDR2 SMNVEV (reference sequence).

This chain uses TRBV4-2 with TRBJ1-2, with 8 nucleotides matching TRBD1. Germline V gene data show CDR1 as LGHNA and CDR2 as YNFKEQ. The CDR3 consists of 17 residues. V trimming: 1 base; J trimming: 7 bases; junction bases outside the gene matches: 14. The CDR3 DNA sequence: TGTGCCAGCAGCCAAGCTCGGACAGGGTTGATAGTTGGTGGCTACACCTTC. It specifies CASSQARTGLIVGGYTF.